One T cell receptor beta chain is described in this entry. What it binds is unknown. In TCRdb, the reads were re-called with MiXCR into one record per CDR3 protein. The top ten hold 10% to 15% of the sample, which has about 890,000 distinct CDR3 sequences, 30% to 40% seen once. This CDR3 contains 16 residues. V lost 5 bases and J lost 7; bases outside the gene matches: 6. The sample comes from a study of T cell repertoires in cytomegalovirus infection. About the study: Recently identified HLA-C-restricted CMV epitopes and well-studied HLA-B-restricted CMV epitopes were used by the study. CMV infection together with matching HLA type was indicated by public TCR beta signatures. Study conclusions and caveats: CMV carriers having the relevant HLA were flagged by cumulative public TCR beta family frequency. Within the response measured ex vivo, HLA-C-restricted CMV-specific TCR beta clonotypes were dominant.

The gene calls are TRBV12-3 or TRBV12-4 and TRBJ2-1; the match to TRBD2 covers 15 bases. Sequenced here: cultured CD8+ T cells from PBMCs, sampled from culture after CMV antigen stimulation. The source is a human donor in good health (CMV status not recorded). Some clones in this sample may be carry-over from other donors' samples. CDR3 nucleotides: TGTGCCAGCAGTCCCCCTGGACTAGCGGGGGGGAATGAGCAGTTCTTC. Amino acid sequence: CASSPPGLAGGNEQFF.